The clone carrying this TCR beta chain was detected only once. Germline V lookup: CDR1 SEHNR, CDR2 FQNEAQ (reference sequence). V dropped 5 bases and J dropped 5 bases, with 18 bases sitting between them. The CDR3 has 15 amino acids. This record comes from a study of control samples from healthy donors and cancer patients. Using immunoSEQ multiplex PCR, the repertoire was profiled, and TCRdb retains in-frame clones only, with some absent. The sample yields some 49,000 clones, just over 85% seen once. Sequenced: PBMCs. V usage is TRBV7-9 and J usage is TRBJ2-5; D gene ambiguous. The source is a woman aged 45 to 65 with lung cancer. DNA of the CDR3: TGTGCCAGCAGCCCACCCAAATTTGAGTGGGAGACCCAGTACTTC. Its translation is CASSPPKFEWETQYF.